The 18 T cell receptor beta chains reported below all come from one sample, sequenced in a study of cytomegalovirus exposure and HLA in healthy donors. A multiplex PCR was run with 60 Vbeta primers and 13 Jbeta primers. Method: immunoSEQ multiplex PCR; TCRdb's copy keeps in-frame clones and lacks some. The table records under 250,000 clones, roughly 80% of them present only once. Sequencing used PBMCs. These receptors were taken from a woman aged 40 to 50 in good health and CMV-seronegative.

This clone is a singleton in its sample. This chain joins TRBV5-1 and TRBJ1-4, with no clear D. V shed 4 bases and J shed 5 bases, with 9 bases lying between them. Germline V gives CDR1 SGHRS, CDR2 YFSETQ. The CDR3 is 13 amino acids. CDR3 protein: CASSGTENEKLFF. The CDR3 region has the DNA TGCGCCAGCAGCGGTACAGAGAATGAAAAACTGTTTTTT.

The V call is TRBV19, the J call TRBJ2-1, with unresolved D. The CDR3 extends over 15 amino acids. From germline, CDR1 is LNHDA and CDR2 SQIVND (reference sequence). V was pared by 5 bases and J by 0 bases, with 11 bases between. For the CDR3, the DNA is TGTGCCAGTAGTGGTGGGCTCTACTCCTACAATGAGCAGTTCTTC. Its protein product is CASSGGLYSYNEQFF.

The DNA for the CDR3 is TGTGCCAGTAGAAGAGACAACCTGAACACTGAAGCTTTCTTT. It specifies CASRRDNLNTEAFF. V and J are TRBV19 and TRBJ1-1; no firm D call. CDR1 and CDR2 from the germline V gene are LNHDA and SQIVND (reference sequence). This CDR3 spans 14 amino acids. Deletions cut 6 bases from V and 0 bases from J, with 11 bases between.

This rearrangement joins TRBV27 to TRBJ1-2; maybe TRBD1 (6 bases). The CDR3 runs 14 residues. Looked up from germline, CDR1 is MNHEY and CDR2 is SMNVEV (reference sequence). V was clipped by 5 bases and J by 8 bases, with 18 bases between them. This CDR3 is CASSPRGGTGGYTF. CDR3 DNA: TGTGCCAGCAGTCCTAGGGGGGGTACGGGGGGCTACACCTTC.

In the case of this clone: Other DNA sequences in the same sample also yield this CDR3. The chain recombines TRBV7-9 with TRBJ2-7, with D tentatively TRBD2 (5 bases). The V gene's germline CDR1 is SEHNR and CDR2 FQNEAQ (reference sequence). V gave up 1 base and J gave up 0 bases, with 10 bases separating them. This CDR3 has 15 residues. Written as DNA, the CDR3 is TGTGCCAGCAGCTTAGTCTCGGGGAGCTCCTACGAGCAGTACTTC. Translated: CASSLVSGSSYEQYF. Using reference TRBV7-9 and TRBJ2-7 for the parts outside the CDR3, the full variable domain is DTGVSQNPRHKITKRGQNVTFRCDPISEHNRLYWYRQTLGQGPEFLTYFQNEAQLEKSRLLSDRFSAERPKGSFSTLEIQRTEQGDSAMYLCASSLVSGSSYEQYFGPGTRLTVT.

The chain carries TRBV7-9 and TRBJ1-4; tentatively, D is TRBD1 (5 bases). Germline V gives CDR1 SEHNR, CDR2 FQNEAQ (reference sequence). The CDR3 has 12 amino acids. V was shortened by 1 base and J by 13 bases, with 10 bases between the two germline ends. DNA of the CDR3: TGTGCCAGCAGCTTAGAGGGACTAACACTGTTTTTT. It encodes CASSLEGLTLFF.

This clone has more than one count but fewer than ten. This rearrangement joins TRBV2 to TRBJ1-1, with TRBD1 matching over 7 bases. The CDR3 runs 13 residues. V gave up 4 bases and J gave up 4 bases; unmatched junction bases: 3. Germline CDR1 SNHLY, CDR2 FYNNEI. In DNA form, the CDR3 reads TGTGCCAGCAGTGTTCAGGGGGTCACTGAAGCTTTCTTT. Its protein is CASSVQGVTEAFF.

The chain recombines TRBV27 with TRBJ2-3; D might be TRBD2 (6 bases). Trimming left V 5 bases short and J 3 bases short, with 12 bases between. Germline V lookup: CDR1 MNHEY, CDR2 SMNVEV (reference sequence). The CDR3 is 14 residues long. For the CDR3, the DNA is TGTGCCAGCAGTCCTCTGGCGGGAACAGATACGCAGTATTTT. It yields the protein CASSPLAGTDTQYF.

The genes are TRBV9 and TRBJ2-1; a weak D match, TRBD2 (5 bases). The CDR3 has 11 amino acids. Germline V CDR1 and CDR2: SGDLS, YYNGEE. Trimming pared 4 bases from V and 9 bases from J, leaving 8 bases between. This chain's CDR3 is CASSRAGEQFF. DNA for the CDR3: TGTGCCAGCAGCAGGGCGGGTGAGCAGTTCTTC.

The rearrangement links TRBV2 to TRBJ1-6; 9 nucleotides align to TRBD1. J lost 6 bases, V lost 5 bases, and 5 bases had no gene match. CDR3 length: 15 amino acids. Per germline, CDR1 SNHLY and CDR2 FYNNEI. The CDR3 DNA is TGTGCCAGCAGTACAGGGGGCAGGGGTAATTCACCCCTCCACTTT. Its translation is CASSTGGRGNSPLHF.

The chain has TRBV30 and TRBJ1-2; the D is unclear. Germline CDR1 GTSNPN, CDR2 SVGIG (reference sequence). CDR3 length equals 14 residues. Trimming took off 4 bases at V and 5 bases at J, with 17 bases between the two ends. In DNA form, the CDR3 reads TGTGCCTGGAATAGTCAGGAAGTCGAATATGGCTACACCTTC. It yields the protein CAWNSQEVEYGYTF.

This clone was counted once. The CDR3 DNA reads as TGTGCCAGCAGTTCGGGACTGCTTCGCGGCGAGCAGTACTTC. Residues: CASSSGLLRGEQYF. This chain links TRBV27 with TRBJ2-7; maybe TRBD2 (6 bases). CDR1 is MNHEY and CDR2 is SMNVEV in the germline V gene (reference sequence). The CDR3 has 14 residues. Trimming removed 4 bases from V and 6 bases from J, with 16 bases in between.

This chain connects TRBV5-1 to TRBJ1-2; 7 nucleotides agree with TRBD1. J gave up 3 bases and V 4 bases, and 12 bases lay outside the gene matches. From germline, CDR1 is SGHRS and CDR2 YFSETQ. The CDR3 loop spans 16 amino acids. The CDR3 protein is CASSRDPTGRDYGYTF. The CDR3 nucleotides are TGCGCCAGCAGCCGAGACCCGACAGGGCGGGACTATGGCTACACCTTC.

The chain links TRBV11-2 to TRBJ2-1; D is unclear. Trimming removed 5 bases from V and 5 bases from J, with 19 bases in between. The CDR3 consists of 16 residues. Germline-derived CDR1 and CDR2 are SGHAT and FQNNGV. The CDR3 sequence is CASSLFFGRSNNEQFF. The CDR3 nucleotides are TGTGCCAGCAGCCTCTTCTTCGGTCGCTCAAACAATGAGCAGTTCTTC.

V is TRBV27 and J is TRBJ1-1; D unresolved. Trimming left V 3 bases short and J 0 bases short, with 14 bases between. The germline CDR1 and CDR2 sequences are MNHEY and SMNVEV (reference sequence). The CDR3 spans 16 residues. CDR3 DNA sequence: TGTGCCAGCAGTTTTCCGAAGGACTTCATGAACACTGAAGCTTTCTTT. Protein product: CASSFPKDFMNTEAFF.

The chain employs TRBV29-1 and TRBJ2-3, with 11 bases that match TRBD2. The CDR3 spans 15 residues. The germline V gene encodes CDR1 SQVTM and CDR2 ANQGSEA. V was clipped by 7 bases and J by 4 bases; unmatched bases: 10. The CDR3 spells CSALAGVGLADTQYF. CDR3 DNA: TGCAGCGCACTAGCGGGAGTGGGGCTGGCAGATACGCAGTATTTT.

As for this clone: Other DNA sequences from this sample encode an identical CDR3 as well. The rearrangement joins TRBV29-1 to TRBJ2-1, with 11 bases identical to TRBD1. There are 14 residues in the CDR3. Germline V gene data show CDR1 as SQVTM and CDR2 as ANQGSEA. Germline trimming cut 5 bases from V and 7 bases from J; bases unmatched to any gene: 7. In nucleotides, the CDR3 is TGCAGCGTTCAAAGGGACAGGGGGAGTAATGAGCAGTTCTTC. This encodes CSVQRDRGSNEQFF.

The chain uses TRBV6-1 and TRBJ1-2; 7 positions match TRBD1. The V and J ends lost 4 bases and 2 bases, in that order; junction bases with no gene match: 1. The CDR3 loop spans 13 amino acids. Germline CDR1 MNHNS, CDR2 SASEGT. The CDR3 DNA follows: TGTGCCAGCAGTGCACAGGGGAACTATGGCTACACCTTC. Translating it yields CASSAQGNYGYTF.